The present TCR beta chain was sequenced within a study of Ad26.COV2.S vaccination and SARS-CoV-2 variants (dated by TCRdb to the early 2020s). About the full investigation: Vaccine-arm donors came from COV1001, a multicentre, randomized, double-blind, placebo-controlled phase I-IIa trial of Ad26.COV2.S in healthy adults. Ad26.COV2.S was given intramuscularly at 5x10^10 or 1x10^11 viral particles, as a single shot or as two shots 56 days apart. Sequencing of the TCRbeta repertoire served to evaluate the specificity and breadth of SARS-CoV-2-reactive T cell receptors following Ad26.COV2.S vaccination. A total of 32 samples were included in the TCR-sequenced set, comprising 19 Ad26.COV2.S vaccine recipients, 5 placebo recipients and 8 SARS-CoV-2 convalescent individuals. Participants in the trial were split at random into five groups of five each, receiving low-dose or high-dose Ad26.COV2.S once or twice, or else placebo on both occasions. Investigators did not know the trial group allocation while performing experiments and assessing outcomes.

The sample's treatment or condition label, in plain terms: about 20 received Ad26.COV2.S at low or high dose, single or two shots; several received placebo; per-sample allocation not given. Repertoires of vaccine and placebo recipients were sequenced from samples collected on day 63 after the first injection. Between 29 July and 7 August 2020, Cohort 1b enrolled approximately 26 adults aged 18-55 years at one site in Boston, USA. Ad26.COV2.S was a replication-incompetent adenovirus type 26 vector expressing a prefusion-stabilized SARS-CoV-2 spike protein from the original Wuhan strain. The immunoSEQ Assay was the method used to sequence TCRbeta CDR3 regions. After extraction, genomic DNA underwent amplification by bias-controlled multiplex PCR, followed by high-throughput sequencing. From the authors' description of their analysis: To quantify the absolute abundance of every unique TCRbeta CDR3 region, sequences were collapsed and filtered. Usable DNA was measured by amplifying reference genes present in all nucleated cells, and TCRbeta template counts were normalized to that usable DNA to estimate T cell fraction. Repertoire TCRs were annotated as SARS-CoV-2-specific when V gene, CDR3 amino acid sequence and J gene were exactly matched to a known reactive TCR set. MIRA supplied the reference SARS-CoV-2 TCR set, which was filtered for enrichment in COVID-19-positive ImmuneCODE repertoires so that public or cross-reactive TCRs were removed. Drawing on the MIRA antigens, annotated TCRs were analysed further at the level of specific ORF or position within ORF. Breadth was defined as the number of annotated unique rearrangements divided by the total number of unique productive rearrangements, and depth was defined as the summed frequency of the annotated unique rearrangements. Two-sided Wilcoxon rank-sum tests were applied when comparing TCR breadth between groups. The table was pulled from immuneACCESS by TCRdb, which kept in-frame rearrangements only. Such tables lose some clones; where checked, under half of the loss comes from unresolved V genes, and the rest has no known cause. The D gene and trimming were derived from the DNA, and the V and J assignments and clone size from that table. The sample records some 270,000 clones, around nine tenths of which are singletons. The ten largest account for roughly 3% of the sample.

As encoded in the germline V gene (reference sequence), CDR1 is LNHDA while CDR2 is SQIVND. The CDR3 numbers 15 residues from cysteine through phenylalanine. Only the CDR3 region is kept as DNA, spanning 45 bases read in frame from base 1. Trimming takes 6 bases from V and 4 bases from J, and the germline ends sit 18 bases apart. Only a few counts were recorded for this clone. Its cognate antigen has yet to be identified. The input lacks base qualities; no much larger clone sits a single base away. Study-wide conclusions, independent of this receptor: Comparable non-spike TCR breadth was observed between vaccine and placebo recipients, consistent with only spike being contained in the vaccine. The study was not powered to compare responses between vaccine doses or regimens. Substantial breadth of spike-specific CD8+ and CD4+ T cell responses was reported after vaccination. The authors noted that total T cell responses may have been underestimated by the TCR breadth and depth analyses. Spike-specific TCR breadth was higher in Ad26.COV2.S recipients than in placebo recipients (P = 0.0014).

The sequencing used peripheral blood, collected in a trial of Ad26.COV2.S vaccine versus placebo. The clonotype comes from a person aged 18-60 years who received the Ad26.COV2.S COVID-19 vaccine or a placebo. The chain uses TRBV19 and TRBJ2-5, with the D call tentatively TRBD1 or TRBD2, each fitting 5 bases. The CDR3 corresponds to CASRLGLGTRETQYF. The DNA sequence follows: TGTGCCAGTAGACTGGGGCTGGGGACGAGAGAGACCCAGTACTTC.